What follows is one T cell receptor beta chain and its context. These data belong to a study of blood T cell repertoires in COVID-19. At the level of the study: PBMCs, B-cell-depleted T cells, or T cells were the source of the cDNA or gDNA that made up the material.

The germline gives CDR1 MGHRA, CDR2 YSYEKL. V lost 2 bases, J lost 0 bases, and 14 bases lay in between. There are 16 residues in the CDR3. Clones were read by immunoSEQ multiplex PCR, and TCRdb kept only the in-frame ones, dropping some. Among under 250,000 clones listed, around 83% were seen once. The sequence came from a man in his forties with active or convalescent COVID-19. The genes are TRBV4-1 and TRBJ2-7, with D possibly matching TRBD1 (5 bases). The sequenced material came from peripheral blood. The CDR3 bases are TGCGCCAGCAGCCAATCCGTGACAGCCAGCTCCTACGAGCAGTACTTC. Encoded protein: CASSQSVTASSYEQYF.